The subject of this entry is one T cell receptor (beta chain). No antigen is known for it. Profiling relied on immunoSEQ multiplex PCR, and the TCRdb table lists in-frame clones only, not all of them. Of 120,000 to 150,000 clones listed, about 91% are singletons. This specimen belongs to a study of T cell responses to AZD1222 COVID-19 vaccine. Study findings and constraints: Donors, mostly white British, included more females; clonal diversity was possibly underestimated.

The CDR3 is 14 residues long. Germline V lookup: CDR1 SGHRS, CDR2 YFSETQ. Trimming cost V 3 bases and J 5 bases; bases outside gene matches: 4. Source: peripheral blood, taken on day 0 of AZD1222 vaccination. The receptor comes from an adult in good health. V gene TRBV5-1 combines with J gene TRBJ2-3; 9 bases are shared with TRBD2. CDR3 loop: CASSWGTSRDTQYF. The CDR3 DNA follows: TGCGCCAGCAGCTGGGGGACTAGCCGAGATACGCAGTATTTT.